A selection of T cell receptor beta chains follows, all from one sample in a study of CD8 T cells in ankylosing spondylitis. Using its own MiXCR run on the 5' RACE reads, TCRdb lists one record per CDR3 protein. The data contain 300,000 to 350,000 distinct CDR3 sequences, about a fifth of them seen just once; the ten biggest clones take up 3.5%. Sequences were obtained from blood, either unsorted or a sorted T cell fraction (not recorded which). Source of these receptors: a female donor with ankylosing spondylitis or in good health (not recorded which). Both conserved end residues are part of each CDR3. The D gene is left open where the match is weak. Some rows mark clone size as missing; the rest say once, few, many or name a class of expanded clone.

D: .; V: TRBV7-2; J: TRBJ2-3; size: .; DNA: TGTGCCAGCAGCTTTGGTTCCGGCGACACGCAGTATTTT; CDR3: CASSFGSGDTQYF
D: .; V: TRBV29-1; J: TRBJ1-1; size: .; DNA: TGCAGCGCGCGACAGGAGTTAATGAACACTGAAGCTTTCTTT; CDR3: CSARQELMNTEAFF
D: TRBD2; V: TRBV4-3; J: TRBJ2-7; size: .; DNA: TGCGCCAGCAGCCAAGAACTAGCGGTAAGCTACGAGCAGTACTTC; CDR3: CASSQELAVSYEQYF
D: TRBD2; V: TRBV15; J: TRBJ2-1; size: few; DNA: TGTGCCACCAGCAAGACTAGCGGGTCCTACAATGAGCAGTTCTTC; CDR3: CATSKTSGSYNEQFF
D: .; V: TRBV9; J: TRBJ2-5; size: few; DNA: TGTGCCAGCAGCGGAACATACCAAGAGACCCAGTACTTC; CDR3: CASSGTYQETQYF
D: .; V: TRBV6-5; J: TRBJ2-7; size: few; DNA: TGTGCCAGCAGCCAACGAGGGCCTGAGCAGTACTTC; CDR3: CASSQRGPEQYF
D: .; V: TRBV27; J: TRBJ1-1; size: once; DNA: TGTGCCAGCAGTTTGTGGGAATCTCACACTGAAGCTTTCTTT; CDR3: CASSLWESHTEAFF
D: .; V: TRBV12-3/TRBV12-4; J: TRBJ2-7; size: many; DNA: TGTGCCAGCACCCTTTCCATGGGACCCTACGAGCAGTACTTC; CDR3: CASTLSMGPYEQYF
D: .; V: TRBV10-3; J: TRBJ1-6; size: few; DNA: TGTGCCATCAGTGATGGCAATTCACCCCTCCACTTT; CDR3: CAISDGNSPLHF
D: .; V: TRBV3-1; J: TRBJ2-3; size: many; DNA: TGTGCCAGCAGCCAAGACGCAATAGATACGCAGTATTTT; CDR3: CASSQDAIDTQYF
D: .; V: TRBV12-3/TRBV12-4; J: TRBJ2-6; size: few; DNA: TGTGCCAGCACCCGAAACTCTGGGGCCAACGTCCTGACTTTC; CDR3: CASTRNSGANVLTF
D: .; V: TRBV6-1; J: TRBJ2-5; size: .; DNA: TGTGCCAGCAGTGAAGCGGATAAAGAGACCCAGTACTTC; CDR3: CASSEADKETQYF